This T cell receptor (beta chain) came from a study of blood T cell repertoires in COVID-19. Assay used: immunoSEQ multiplex PCR; TCRdb lists only in-frame clones, some missing. The sample has approximately 190,000 clones; approximately 84% are singletons. This CDR3 spans 12 amino acids. V dropped 0 bases and J dropped 11 bases, with 11 bases sitting between them. The germline CDR1 and CDR2 sequences are SGHRS and YFSETQ. This clonotype originated in a woman in her seventies with active or convalescent COVID-19. V and J are TRBV5-1 and TRBJ1-1; possibly TRBD1 for D (5 bases). What was sequenced was peripheral blood. Written as DNA, the CDR3 is TGCGCCAGCAGCTTGGGGTCAGGGAATGCTTTCTTT. Protein product: CASSLGSGNAFF.